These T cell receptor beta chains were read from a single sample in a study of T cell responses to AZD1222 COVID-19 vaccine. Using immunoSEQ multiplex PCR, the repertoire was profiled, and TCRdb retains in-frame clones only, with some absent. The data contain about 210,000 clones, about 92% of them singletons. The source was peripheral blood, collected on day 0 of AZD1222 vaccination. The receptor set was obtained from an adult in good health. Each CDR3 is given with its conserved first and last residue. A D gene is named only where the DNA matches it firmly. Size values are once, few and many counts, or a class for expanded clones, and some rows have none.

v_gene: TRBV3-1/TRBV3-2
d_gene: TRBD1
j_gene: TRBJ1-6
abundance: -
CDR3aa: CASSPPGQGITRLHF
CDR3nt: TGTGCCAGCAGCCCCCCAGGACAGGGGATCACTCGCCTCCACTTT

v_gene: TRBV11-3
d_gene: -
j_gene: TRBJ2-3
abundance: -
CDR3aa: CASSLFKGEDTQYF
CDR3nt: TGTGCCAGCAGCTTATTTAAGGGGGAAGATACGCAGTATTTT

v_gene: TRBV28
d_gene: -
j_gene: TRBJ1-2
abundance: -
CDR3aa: CASSVEGPKDGYTF
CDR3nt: TGTGCCAGCAGCGTCGAGGGGCCGAAGGATGGCTACACCTTC

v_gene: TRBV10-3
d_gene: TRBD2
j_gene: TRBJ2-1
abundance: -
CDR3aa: CAISTSGGNEQFF
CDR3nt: TGTGCCATCTCCACTAGCGGGGGGAATGAGCAGTTCTTC

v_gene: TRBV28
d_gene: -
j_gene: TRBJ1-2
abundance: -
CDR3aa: CASTFADSYGYTF
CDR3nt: TGTGCCAGCACGTTTGCGGACAGCTATGGCTACACCTTC

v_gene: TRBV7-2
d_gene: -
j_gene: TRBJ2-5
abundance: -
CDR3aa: CASSLIPGLETQYF
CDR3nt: TGTGCCAGCAGCTTAATTCCGGGATTAGAGACCCAGTACTTC

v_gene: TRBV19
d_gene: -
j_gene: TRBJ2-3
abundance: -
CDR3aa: CAASDGAGTDTQYF
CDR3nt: TGTGCCGCCTCCGACGGGGCGGGCACAGATACGCAGTATTTT

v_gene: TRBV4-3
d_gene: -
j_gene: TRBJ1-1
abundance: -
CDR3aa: CASSQDVAGLNTEAFF
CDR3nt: TGCGCCAGCAGCCAAGATGTAGCAGGGCTGAACACTGAAGCTTTCTTT

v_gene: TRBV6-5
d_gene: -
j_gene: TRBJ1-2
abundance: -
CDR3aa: CASSYAGNYGYTF
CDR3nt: TGTGCCAGCAGTTACGCAGGAAACTATGGCTACACCTTC

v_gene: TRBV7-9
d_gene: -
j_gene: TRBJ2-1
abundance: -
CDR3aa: CASRPKLGGNEQFF
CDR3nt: TGTGCCAGCAGACCTAAGCTGGGGGGCAATGAGCAGTTCTTC

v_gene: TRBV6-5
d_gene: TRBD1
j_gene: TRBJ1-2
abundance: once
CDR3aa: CASSYSGRGRGYGYTF
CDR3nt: TGTGCCAGCAGTTACTCGGGCAGGGGGCGCGGCTATGGCTACACCTTC

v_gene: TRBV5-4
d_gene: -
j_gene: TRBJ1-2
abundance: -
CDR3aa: CASSSTGNYGYTF
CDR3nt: TGTGCCAGCAGTTCAACAGGGAACTATGGCTACACCTTC

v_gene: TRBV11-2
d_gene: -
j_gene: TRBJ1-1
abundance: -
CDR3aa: CASSLLAKGMNTEAFF
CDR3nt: TGTGCCAGCAGCTTGTTGGCAAAGGGGATGAACACTGAAGCTTTCTTT

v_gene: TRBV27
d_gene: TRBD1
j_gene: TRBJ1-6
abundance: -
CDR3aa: CASSLSGQDNSPLHF
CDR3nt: TGTGCCAGCAGTTTATCAGGACAGGATAATTCACCCCTCCACTTT

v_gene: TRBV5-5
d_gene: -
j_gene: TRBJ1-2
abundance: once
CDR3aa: CASSRGSAGDNYGYTF
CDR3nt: TGTGCCAGCAGCCGGGGGAGCGCAGGGGACAACTATGGCTACACCTTC

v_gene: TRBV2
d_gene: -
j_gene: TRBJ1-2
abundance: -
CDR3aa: CASNKGYTF
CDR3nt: TGTGCCAGCAATAAGGGCTACACCTTC

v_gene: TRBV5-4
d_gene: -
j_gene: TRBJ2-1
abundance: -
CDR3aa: CASSFNNEQFF
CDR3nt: TGTGCCAGCAGCTTCAACAATGAGCAGTTCTTC

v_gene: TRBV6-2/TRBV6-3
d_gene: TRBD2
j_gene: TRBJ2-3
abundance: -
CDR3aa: CASSYPGLAGDRGTQYF
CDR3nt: TGTGCCAGCAGTTACCCCGGACTAGCGGGGGACCGAGGTACGCAGTATTTT

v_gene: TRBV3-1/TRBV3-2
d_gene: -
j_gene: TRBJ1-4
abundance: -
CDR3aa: CASSQGTTNEKLFF
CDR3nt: TGTGCCAGCAGCCAGGGTACAACTAATGAAAAACTGTTTTTT

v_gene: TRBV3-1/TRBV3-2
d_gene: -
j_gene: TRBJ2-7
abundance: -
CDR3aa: CASSQDGVTAGEQYF
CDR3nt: TGTGCCAGCAGCCAAGACGGGGTGACCGCCGGCGAGCAGTACTTC

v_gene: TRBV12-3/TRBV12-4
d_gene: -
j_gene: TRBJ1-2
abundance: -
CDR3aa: CASSLDRVNGYTF
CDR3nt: TGTGCCAGCAGTTTAGACAGGGTGAATGGCTACACCTTC

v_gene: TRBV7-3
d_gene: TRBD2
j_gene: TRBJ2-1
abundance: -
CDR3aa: CASSGGTSGAYNEQFF
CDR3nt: TGTGCCAGCAGCGGCGGGACTAGCGGGGCCTACAATGAGCAGTTCTTC

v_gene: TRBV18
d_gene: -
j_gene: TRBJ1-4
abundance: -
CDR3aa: CASSPLTATNEKLFF
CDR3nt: TGTGCCAGCTCACCCCTCACCGCAACTAATGAAAAACTGTTTTTT

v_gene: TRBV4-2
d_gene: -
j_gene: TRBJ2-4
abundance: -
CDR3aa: CASSQDRGRGVKNIQYF
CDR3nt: TGTGCCAGCAGCCAAGATCGTGGGCGGGGAGTAAAAAACATTCAGTACTTC

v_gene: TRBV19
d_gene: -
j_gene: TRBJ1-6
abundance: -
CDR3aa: CASSSPPGAGVNSPLHF
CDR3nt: TGTGCCAGTAGTTCCCCCCCGGGGGCCGGAGTCAATTCACCCCTCCACTTT

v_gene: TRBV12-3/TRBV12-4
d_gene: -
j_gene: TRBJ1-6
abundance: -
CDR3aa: CASSLSGISPLHF
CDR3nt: TGTGCCAGCAGTTTATCGGGGATTTCACCCCTCCACTTT

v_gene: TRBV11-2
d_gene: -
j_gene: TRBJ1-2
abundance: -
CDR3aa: CASSPGQRANYGYTF
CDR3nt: TGTGCCAGCAGCCCCGGACAGCGAGCTAACTATGGCTACACCTTC

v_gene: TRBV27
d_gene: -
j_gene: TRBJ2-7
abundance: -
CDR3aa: CASGVDEQYF
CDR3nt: TGTGCCAGCGGGGTGGACGAGCAGTACTTC

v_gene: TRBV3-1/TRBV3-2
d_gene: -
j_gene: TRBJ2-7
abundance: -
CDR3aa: CASSPQFGGQYF
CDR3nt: TGTGCCAGCAGCCCCCAGTTCGGTGGGCAGTACTTC

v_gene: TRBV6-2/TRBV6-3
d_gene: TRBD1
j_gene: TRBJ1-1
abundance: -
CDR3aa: CASSYPRTGQGEAFF
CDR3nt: TGTGCCAGCAGTTACCCGAGGACAGGGCAAGGTGAAGCTTTCTTT

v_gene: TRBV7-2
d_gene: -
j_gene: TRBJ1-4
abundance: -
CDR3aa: CASSALRGRGTNEKLFF
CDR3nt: TGTGCCAGCAGCGCCCTTCGGGGGCGAGGAACTAATGAAAAACTGTTTTTT

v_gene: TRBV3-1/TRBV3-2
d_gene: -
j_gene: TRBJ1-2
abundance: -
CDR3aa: CASSQGVGRSNYGYTF
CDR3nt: TGTGCCAGCAGCCAAGGGGTGGGCAGGAGTAACTATGGCTACACCTTC

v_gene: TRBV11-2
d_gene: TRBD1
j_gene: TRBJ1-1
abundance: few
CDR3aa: CASSTYRGRGTEAFF
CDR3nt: TGTGCCAGCAGCACCTACAGGGGGCGAGGCACTGAAGCTTTCTTT

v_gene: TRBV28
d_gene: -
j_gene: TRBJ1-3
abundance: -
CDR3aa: CASSSLGQAGNTIYF
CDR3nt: TGTGCCAGCAGTTCGCTTGGGCAAGCTGGAAACACCATATATTTT

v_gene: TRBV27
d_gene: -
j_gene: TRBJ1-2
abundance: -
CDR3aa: CASSFSGPHDYGYTF
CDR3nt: TGTGCCAGCAGTTTCTCGGGGCCCCACGACTATGGCTACACCTTC

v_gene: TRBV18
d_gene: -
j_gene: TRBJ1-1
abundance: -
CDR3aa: CASSPQGWGTEAFF
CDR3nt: TGTGCCAGCTCACCCCAGGGATGGGGCACTGAAGCTTTCTTT

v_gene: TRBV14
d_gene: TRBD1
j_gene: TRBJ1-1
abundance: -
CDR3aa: CASSQAGGGPGAFF
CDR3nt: TGTGCCAGCAGCCAAGCAGGGGGCGGCCCCGGAGCTTTCTTT

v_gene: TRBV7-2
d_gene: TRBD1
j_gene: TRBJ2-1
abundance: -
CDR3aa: CASSFNRGLYNEQFF
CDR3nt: TGTGCCAGCAGCTTCAACAGGGGGCTCTACAATGAGCAGTTCTTC

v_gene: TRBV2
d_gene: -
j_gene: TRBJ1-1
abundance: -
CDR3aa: CASRVTSLQEAFF
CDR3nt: TGTGCCAGCAGGGTAACCTCACTTCAGGAAGCTTTCTTT

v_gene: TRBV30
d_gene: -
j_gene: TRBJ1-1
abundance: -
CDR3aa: CAWSSQVNTEAFF
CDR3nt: TGTGCCTGGAGTTCTCAGGTGAACACTGAAGCTTTCTTT

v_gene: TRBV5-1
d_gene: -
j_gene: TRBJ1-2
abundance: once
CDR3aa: CASSRTDYSDGYTF
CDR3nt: TGCGCCAGCAGCAGGACCGATTACAGCGATGGCTACACCTTC

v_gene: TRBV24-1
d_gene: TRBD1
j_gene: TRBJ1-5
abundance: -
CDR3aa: CATSEAGQGSNQPQHF
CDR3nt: TGTGCCACCAGTGAAGCCGGACAGGGAAGCAATCAGCCCCAGCATTTT

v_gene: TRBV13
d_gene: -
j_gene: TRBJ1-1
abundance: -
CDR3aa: CASSLEGWAWAFF
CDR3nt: TGTGCCAGCAGCTTAGAAGGCTGGGCCTGGGCTTTCTTT

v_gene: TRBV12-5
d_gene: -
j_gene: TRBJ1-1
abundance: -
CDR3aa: CASGLVRGEAFF
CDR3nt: TGTGCTAGTGGTTTGGTACGTGGTGAAGCTTTCTTT

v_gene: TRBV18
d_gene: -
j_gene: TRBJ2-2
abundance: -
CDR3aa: CASSPNLARGNTGELFF
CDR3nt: TGTGCCAGCTCACCAAACTTAGCCAGGGGGAACACCGGGGAGCTGTTTTTT

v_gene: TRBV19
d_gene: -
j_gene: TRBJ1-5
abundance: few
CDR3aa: CASTQTGRGRYQPQHF
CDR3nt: TGTGCCAGTACCCAAACCGGTAGGGGACGGTATCAGCCCCAGCATTTT